The clone carrying this T cell receptor beta chain was counted many times. Its antigen remains unidentified. TCR beta libraries were made by quantitative 5'-RACE with molecular barcodes. TCRdb re-called the 5' RACE reads through MiXCR, storing one row per CDR3 protein. This table has roughly 490,000 distinct CDR3 sequences, about 5.2% appearing once. The data were taken from a study of CD8 T cells in ankylosing spondylitis. Whole-study results and caveats: One TCR beta motif, made up of roughly 8 highly homologous variants, appeared characteristic of ankylosing spondylitis blood. Disease-linked clones reportedly concentrated significantly in matched ankylosing spondylitis synovial fluid. Disease-linked clones bore a CD8+ phenotype and were relatively rare in peripheral blood. Reactive arthritis synovial fluid and blood previously showed some of these motif variants.

Germline CDR1 and CDR2: SEHNR and FQNEAQ (reference sequence). The CDR3 extends over 15 amino acids. V shed 2 bases and J shed 2 bases, with 10 bases lying between them. Sequencing input: blood, either unsorted or a sorted T cell fraction (not recorded which). The chain employs TRBV7-9 and TRBJ1-5, with a tentative D call TRBD1 (6 bases). The sequence came from a male donor with ankylosing spondylitis. The CDR3 is CASSLLGGGNQPQHF. The CDR3 nucleotides are TGTGCCAGCAGCTTACTCGGGGGCGGCAATCAGCCCCAGCATTTT.